These T cell receptor beta chains were read from a single sample in a study of T cells in Graves' hyperthyroidism and ophthalmopathy. TCRdb processed the multiplex PCR reads anew with MiXCR; each CDR3 protein has one entry. The sample shows about 130,000 distinct CDR3 sequences, around 21% of them seen only once. The sample comprised blood. Receptor source: a woman aged 45-60 years with Graves' hyperthyroidism that later progressed to Graves' ophthalmopathy. CDR3s include the opening cysteine and the closing phenylalanine or tryptophan. The order of the fields is clone size, D gene, V gene, J gene, CDR3 protein, CDR3 DNA. A D gene is named only where the DNA matches it firmly. Clone size is shown for a subset of rows, as once, few, many or a class of expanded clone.

>NA|NA|TRBV20-1|TRBJ1-1
CSARQTKNTEASF
TGCAGTGCCCGACAGACAAAGAACACTGAAGCTTCCTTT
>NA|NA|TRBV27|TRBJ1-5
CASRPLSNQPQHF
TGTGCCAGCAGACCATTAAGCAATCAGCCCCAGCATTTT
>many|TRBD2|TRBV27|TRBJ2-7
CASSTLAGGPVNEQYF
TGTGCCAGCAGTACCTTAGCGGGAGGGCCGGTGAACGAGCAGTACTTC
>many|NA|TRBV3-1|TRBJ1-1
CASSQPQGGNTEAFF
TGTGCCAGCAGCCAACCCCAAGGGGGGAACACTGAAGCTTTCTTT
>many|NA|TRBV18|TRBJ1-2
CASSESSTYGYTF
TGTGCCAGCTCAGAGTCGTCAACCTATGGCTACACCTTC
>many|TRBD2|TRBV12-3/TRBV12-4|TRBJ2-4
CASIAGDRAKNIQYF
TGTGCCAGCATAGCGGGGGACCGTGCCAAAAACATTCAGTACTTC
>many|NA|TRBV12-3/TRBV12-4|TRBJ2-1
CASSPGGGGSFEQFF
TGTGCCAGCAGCCCAGGGGGTGGCGGGAGTTTTGAGCAGTTCTTC
>many|TRBD1|TRBV6-1|TRBJ1-5
CASSGPRQGDQPQHF
TGTGCCAGCAGTGGCCCCCGACAGGGTGATCAGCCCCAGCATTTT
>NA|NA|TRBV6-5|TRBJ2-7
CASSYGQLSYEQYF
TGTGCCAGCAGTTACGGGCAGTTATCCTACGAGCAGTACTTC
>NA|NA|TRBV9|TRBJ2-1
CASSVALGNEQFF
TGTGCCAGCAGCGTAGCATTAGGCAATGAGCAGTTCTTC
>NA|NA|TRBV7-9|TRBJ1-6
CARRGCVLHGGSPLHF
TGTGCCAGACGAGGATGTGTCTTACACGGCGGTTCACCCCTCCACTTT
>NA|NA|TRBV4-1|TRBJ2-5
CASSQDWSQETQYF
TGCGCCAGCAGCCAAGACTGGTCGCAAGAGACCCAGTACTTC
>many|NA|TRBV12-3/TRBV12-4|TRBJ2-2
CASSLAGANTGELFF
TGTGCCAGTTCCTTGGCGGGCGCGAACACCGGGGAGCTGTTTTTT
>NA|NA|TRBV28|TRBJ1-2
CASTSGRGYGYTF
TGTGCCAGCACCTCGGGACGGGGCTATGGCTACACCTTC
>many|TRBD1|TRBV28|TRBJ1-2
CASSRGTGGNYGYTF
TGTGCCAGCAGTCGGGGGACAGGGGGAAACTATGGCTACACCTTC
>many|TRBD1|TRBV12-3/TRBV12-4|TRBJ1-2
CASSPGQNYGYTF
TGTGCCAGCAGTCCGGGACAGAACTATGGCTACACCTTC
>many|NA|TRBV28|TRBJ2-3
CASSSSQGSNSGTDTQYF
TGTGCCAGCAGTTCCTCGCAGGGGTCGAATTCGGGCACAGATACGCAGTATTTT
>NA|NA|TRBV19|TRBJ1-5
CASSIQIGQPQHF
TGTGCCAGTAGTATTCAAATCGGTCAGCCCCAGCATTTT
>many|TRBD2|TRBV18|TRBJ2-2
CASSPGLVSGTGELFF
TGTGCCAGCTCACCAGGACTAGTCTCTGGCACCGGGGAGCTGTTTTTT
>many|NA|TRBV2|TRBJ2-1
CASSTIDRYNEQFF
TGTGCCAGCAGTACTATAGACAGGTACAATGAGCAGTTCTTC
>many|NA|TRBV3-1|TRBJ2-5
CASSQDVVAPQYF
TGTGCCAGCAGCCAAGATGTTGTAGCTCCCCAGTACTTC
>once|NA|TRBV11-2|TRBJ2-1
CASSLGRLNVNEQFF
TGTGCCAGCAGCTTAGGTCGACTGAATGTCAATGAGCAGTTCTTC
>NA|NA|TRBV12-3/TRBV12-4|TRBJ1-1
CASRGGSGGTEAFF
TGTGCCAGCAGGGGGGGGAGCGGGGGCACTGAAGCTTTCTTT
>few|NA|TRBV20-1|TRBJ2-6
CSARDPRAGANVLTF
TGCAGTGCTAGAGATCCCAGGGCCGGGGCCAACGTCCTGACTTTC
>many|TRBD1|TRBV27|TRBJ1-2
CASKRGQGNYGYTF
TGTGCCAGCAAAAGAGGACAGGGGAACTATGGCTACACCTTC
>few|NA|TRBV3-1|TRBJ2-5
CASSRQEETQYF
TGTGCCAGCAGCCGACAGGAAGAGACCCAGTACTTC
>many|TRBD1|TRBV18|TRBJ2-3
CASSGQVGGTDTQYF
TGTGCCAGCTCAGGACAGGTCGGGGGCACAGATACGCAGTATTTT